This section outlines one TCR beta chain sequence together with its context. This CDR3 comprises 14 residues. Germline assignment: CDR1 SGHDT and CDR2 YYEEEE. Deletions cut 2 bases from V and 1 base from J, with 7 bases between. Sequenced by immunoSEQ multiplex PCR; TCRdb stores in-frame clones only, minus some. The sample includes about 77,000 clones, roughly 80% seen only once; the top ten take around 21%. The entry originates in a study of blood T cell repertoires in COVID-19. This receptor was identified in a man between 60 and 70 years old with acute or convalescent COVID-19. The sample was peripheral blood. This chain joins TRBV5-6 and TRBJ2-1; D remains unclear. The CDR3, as DNA: TGTGCCAGCAGCTTAAGCGCTTCCTACAATGAGCAGTTCTTC. This sequence encodes CASSLSASYNEQFF.